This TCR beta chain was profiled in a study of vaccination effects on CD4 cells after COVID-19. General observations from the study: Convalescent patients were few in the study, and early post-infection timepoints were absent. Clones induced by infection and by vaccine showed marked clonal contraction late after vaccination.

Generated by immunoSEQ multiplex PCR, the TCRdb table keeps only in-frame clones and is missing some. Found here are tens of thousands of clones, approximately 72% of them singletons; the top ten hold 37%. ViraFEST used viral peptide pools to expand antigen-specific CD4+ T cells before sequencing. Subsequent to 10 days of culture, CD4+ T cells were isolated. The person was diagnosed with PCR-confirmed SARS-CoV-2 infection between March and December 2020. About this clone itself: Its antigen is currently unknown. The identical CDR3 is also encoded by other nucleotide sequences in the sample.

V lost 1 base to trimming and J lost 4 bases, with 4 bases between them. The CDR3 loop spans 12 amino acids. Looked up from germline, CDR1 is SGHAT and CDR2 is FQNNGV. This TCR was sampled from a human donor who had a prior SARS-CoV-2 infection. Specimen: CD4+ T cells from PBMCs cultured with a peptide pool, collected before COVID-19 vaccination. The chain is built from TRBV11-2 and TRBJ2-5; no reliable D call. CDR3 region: CASSLVRETQYF. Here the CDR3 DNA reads TGTGCCAGCAGCTTAGTCAGAGAGACCCAGTACTTC.